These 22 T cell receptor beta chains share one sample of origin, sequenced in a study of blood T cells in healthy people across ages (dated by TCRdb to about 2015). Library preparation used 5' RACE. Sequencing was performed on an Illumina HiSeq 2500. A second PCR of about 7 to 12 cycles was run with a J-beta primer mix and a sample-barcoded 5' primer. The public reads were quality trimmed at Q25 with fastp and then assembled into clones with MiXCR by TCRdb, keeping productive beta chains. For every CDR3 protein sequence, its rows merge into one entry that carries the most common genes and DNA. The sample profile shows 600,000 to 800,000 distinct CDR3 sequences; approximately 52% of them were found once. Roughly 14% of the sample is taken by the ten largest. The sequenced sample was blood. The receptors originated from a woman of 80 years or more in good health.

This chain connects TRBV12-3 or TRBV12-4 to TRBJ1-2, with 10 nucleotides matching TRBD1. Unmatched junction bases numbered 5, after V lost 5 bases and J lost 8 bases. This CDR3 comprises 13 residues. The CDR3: CASSADRGNGYTF. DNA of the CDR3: TGTGCCAGCAGTGCGGACAGGGGGAACGGCTACACCTTC.

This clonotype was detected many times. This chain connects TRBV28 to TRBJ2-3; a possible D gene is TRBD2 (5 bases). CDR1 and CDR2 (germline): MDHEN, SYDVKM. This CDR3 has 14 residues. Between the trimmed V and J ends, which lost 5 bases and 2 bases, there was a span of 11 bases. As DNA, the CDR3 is TGTGCCAGCAGTGACCCGGGGTCCACAGATACGCAGTATTTT. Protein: CASSDPGSTDTQYF.

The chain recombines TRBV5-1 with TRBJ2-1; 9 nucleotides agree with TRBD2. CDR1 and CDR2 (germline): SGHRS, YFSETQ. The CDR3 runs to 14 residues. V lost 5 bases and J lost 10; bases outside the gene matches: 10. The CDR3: CASSQSSGNSEQFF. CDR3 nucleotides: TGCGCCAGCAGTCAGTCTAGCGGGAACAGCGAGCAGTTCTTC.

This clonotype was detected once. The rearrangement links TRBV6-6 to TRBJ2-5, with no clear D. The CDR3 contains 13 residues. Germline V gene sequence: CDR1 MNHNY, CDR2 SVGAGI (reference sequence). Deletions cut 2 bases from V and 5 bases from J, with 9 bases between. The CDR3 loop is CASSYGASETQYF. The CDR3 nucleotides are TGTGCCAGCAGTTACGGAGCGAGCGAGACCCAGTACTTC.

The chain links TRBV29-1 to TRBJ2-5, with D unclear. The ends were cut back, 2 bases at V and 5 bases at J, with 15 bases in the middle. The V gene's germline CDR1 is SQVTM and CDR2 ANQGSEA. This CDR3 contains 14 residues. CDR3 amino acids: CSVETPITMETQYF. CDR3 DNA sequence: TGCAGCGTTGAAACCCCCATTACCATGGAGACCCAGTACTTC.

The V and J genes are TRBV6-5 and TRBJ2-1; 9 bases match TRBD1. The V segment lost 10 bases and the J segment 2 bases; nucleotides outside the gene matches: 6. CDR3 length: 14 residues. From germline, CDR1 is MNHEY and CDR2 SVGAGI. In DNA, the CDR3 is TGTGCCACCGGGGACAGGGCTACCTACAATGAGCAGTTCTTC. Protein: CATGDRATYNEQFF.

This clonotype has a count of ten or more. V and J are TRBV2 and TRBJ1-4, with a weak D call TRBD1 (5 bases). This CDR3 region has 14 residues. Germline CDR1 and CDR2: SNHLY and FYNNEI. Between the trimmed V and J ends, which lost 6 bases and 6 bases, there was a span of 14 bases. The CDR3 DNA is TGTGCCAGCAGGAGGAGGGGAACCGATGAAAAACTGTTTTTT. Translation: CASRRRGTDEKLFF.

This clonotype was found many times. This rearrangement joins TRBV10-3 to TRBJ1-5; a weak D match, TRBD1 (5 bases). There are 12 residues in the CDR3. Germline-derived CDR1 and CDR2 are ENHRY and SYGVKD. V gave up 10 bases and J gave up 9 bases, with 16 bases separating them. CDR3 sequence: CATNTPGGPQHF. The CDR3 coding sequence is TGTGCCACGAACACCCCCGGGGGGCCCCAGCATTTT.

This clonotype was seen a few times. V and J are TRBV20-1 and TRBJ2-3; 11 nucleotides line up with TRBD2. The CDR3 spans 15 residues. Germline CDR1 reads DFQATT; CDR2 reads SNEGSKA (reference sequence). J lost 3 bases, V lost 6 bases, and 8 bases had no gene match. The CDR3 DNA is TGCAGTGCGTTAACTAGCGGGGGTAGTACAGATACGCAGTATTTT. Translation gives CSALTSGGSTDTQYF.

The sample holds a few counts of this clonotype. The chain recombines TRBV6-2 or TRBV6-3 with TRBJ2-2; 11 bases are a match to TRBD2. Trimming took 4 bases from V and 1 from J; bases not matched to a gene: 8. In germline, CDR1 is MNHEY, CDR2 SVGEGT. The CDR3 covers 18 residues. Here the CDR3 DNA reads TGTGCCAGCAGTTTCCGTCGACTAGCGGGGCAGAACACCGGGGAGCTGTTTTTT. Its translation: CASSFRRLAGQNTGELFF.

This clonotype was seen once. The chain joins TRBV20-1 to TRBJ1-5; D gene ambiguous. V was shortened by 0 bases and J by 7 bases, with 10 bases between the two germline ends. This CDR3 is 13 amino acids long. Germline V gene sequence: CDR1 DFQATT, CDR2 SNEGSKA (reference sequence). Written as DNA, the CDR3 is TGCAGTGCTAGAGATGGGAGCAGCCAGCCCCAGCATTTT. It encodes CSARDGSSQPQHF.

CDR3 in DNA: TGTGCCAGCAGCCAAGATTTGGGACAGGGGGCTTCACCCCTCCACTTT. Protein sequence: CASSQDLGQGASPLHF. The gene calls are TRBV4-2 and TRBJ1-6; 12 positions agree with TRBD1. The trim removed 0 bases at V and 9 bases at J, leaving 3 bases unmatched. The germline CDR1 and CDR2 sequences are LGHNA and YNFKEQ. This CDR3 is built from 16 residues.

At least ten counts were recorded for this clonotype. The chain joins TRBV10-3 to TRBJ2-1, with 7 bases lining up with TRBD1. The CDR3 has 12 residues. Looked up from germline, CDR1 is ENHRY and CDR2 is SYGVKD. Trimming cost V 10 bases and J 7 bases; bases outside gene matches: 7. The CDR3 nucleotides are TGTGCCACGTTACTACAGGGGAATGAGCAGTTCTTC. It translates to CATLLQGNEQFF.

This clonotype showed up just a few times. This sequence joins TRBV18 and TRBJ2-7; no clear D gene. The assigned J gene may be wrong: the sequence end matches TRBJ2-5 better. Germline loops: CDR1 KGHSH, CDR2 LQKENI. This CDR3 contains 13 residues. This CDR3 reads CASSPRTQETQYF. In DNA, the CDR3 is TGTGCCAGCTCACCAAGGACCCAAGAGACCCAGTACTTC.

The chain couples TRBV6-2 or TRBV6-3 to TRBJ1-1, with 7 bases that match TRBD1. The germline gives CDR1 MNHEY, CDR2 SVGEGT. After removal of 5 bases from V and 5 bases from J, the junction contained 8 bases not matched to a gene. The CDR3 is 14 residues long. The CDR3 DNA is TGTGCCAGCAGTGGACGACAGGGAGGGACTGAAGCTTTCTTT. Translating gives CASSGRQGGTEAFF.

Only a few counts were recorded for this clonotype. The CDR3, as DNA: TGTGCCAGCAGCCAAGGTGGGAGTTCAGGTGAGCAGTTCTTC. It translates to CASSQGGSSGEQFF. The chain couples TRBV3-1 to TRBJ2-1; perhaps TRBD2 as D (5 bases). Germline CDR1 is LGHDT and CDR2 is YNNKEL (reference sequence). The CDR3 runs to 14 residues. Trimming pared 1 base from V and 9 bases from J, leaving 13 bases between.

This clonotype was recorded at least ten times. The CDR3 reads CASSFWVAGGTEQFF. The CDR3 bases are TGTGCCAGCAGTTTTTGGGTAGCGGGAGGAACTGAGCAGTTCTTC. This chain connects TRBV12-3 or TRBV12-4 to TRBJ2-1; 10 bases fit TRBD2. This CDR3 contains 15 residues. After removal of 3 bases from V and 9 bases from J, the junction contained 8 bases not matched to a gene.

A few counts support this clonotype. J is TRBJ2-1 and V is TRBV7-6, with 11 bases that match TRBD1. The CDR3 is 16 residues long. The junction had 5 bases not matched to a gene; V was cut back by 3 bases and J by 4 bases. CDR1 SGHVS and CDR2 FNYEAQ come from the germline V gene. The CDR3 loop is CASSFGDRGAYNEQFF. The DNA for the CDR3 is TGTGCCAGCAGCTTTGGGGACAGGGGGGCGTACAATGAGCAGTTCTTC.

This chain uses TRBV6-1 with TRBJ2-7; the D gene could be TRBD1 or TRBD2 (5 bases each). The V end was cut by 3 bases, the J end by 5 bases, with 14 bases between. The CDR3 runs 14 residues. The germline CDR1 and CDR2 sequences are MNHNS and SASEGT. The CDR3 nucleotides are TGTGCCAGCAGTGACCGGGGCAGTCGCGACGAGCAGTACTTC. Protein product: CASSDRGSRDEQYF.

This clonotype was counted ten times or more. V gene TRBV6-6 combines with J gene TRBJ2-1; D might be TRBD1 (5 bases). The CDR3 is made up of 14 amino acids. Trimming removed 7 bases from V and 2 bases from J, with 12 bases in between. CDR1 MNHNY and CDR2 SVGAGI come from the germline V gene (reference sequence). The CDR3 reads CASIQGSPYNEQFF. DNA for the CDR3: TGTGCCAGCATCCAGGGATCTCCCTACAATGAGCAGTTCTTC.

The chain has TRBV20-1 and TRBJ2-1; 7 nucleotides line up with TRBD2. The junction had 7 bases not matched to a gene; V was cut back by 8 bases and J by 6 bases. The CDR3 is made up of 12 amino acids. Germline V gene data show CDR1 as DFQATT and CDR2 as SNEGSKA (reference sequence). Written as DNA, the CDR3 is TGCAGTATTGCGGGGGAGGGCAATGAGCAGTTCTTC. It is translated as CSIAGEGNEQFF.

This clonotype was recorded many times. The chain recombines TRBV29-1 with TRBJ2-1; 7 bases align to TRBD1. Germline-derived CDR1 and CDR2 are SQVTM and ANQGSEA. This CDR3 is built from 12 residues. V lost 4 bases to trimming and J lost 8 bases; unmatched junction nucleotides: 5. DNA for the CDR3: TGCAGCGTTGTCCCTCAGGGGGATGAGCAGTTCTTC. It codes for CSVVPQGDEQFF.